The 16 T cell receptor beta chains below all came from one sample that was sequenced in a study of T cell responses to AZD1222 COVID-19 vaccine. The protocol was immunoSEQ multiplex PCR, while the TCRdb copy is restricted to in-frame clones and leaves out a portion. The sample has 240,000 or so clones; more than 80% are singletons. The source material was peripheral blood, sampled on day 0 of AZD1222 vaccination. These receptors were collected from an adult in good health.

The CDR3 loop is CASSSSGGYNEQFF. The CDR3 nucleotides read TGTGCCAGCAGCTCCAGCGGGGGCTACAATGAGCAGTTCTTC. The J gene is TRBJ2-1, the V gene TRBV7-3; the match to TRBD2 covers 8 bases. Trimming at V came to 4 bases and at J to 3 bases, leaving 2 bases not matched to a gene. From germline, CDR1 is SGHTA and CDR2 FQGTGA. There are 14 residues in the CDR3.

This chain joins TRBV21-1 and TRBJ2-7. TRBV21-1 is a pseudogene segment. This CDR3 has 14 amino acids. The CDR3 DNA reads TGTGCCAGCAGCCACCCCGGATCCGCCTACGAGCAGTACTTC. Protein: CASSHPGSAYEQYF.

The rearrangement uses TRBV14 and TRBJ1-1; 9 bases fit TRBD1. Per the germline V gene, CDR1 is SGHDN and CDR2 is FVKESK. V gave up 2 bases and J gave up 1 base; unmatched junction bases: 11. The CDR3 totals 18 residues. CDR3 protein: CASSQSPGQGGPNTEAFF. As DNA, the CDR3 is TGTGCCAGCAGCCAATCACCGGGACAGGGTGGACCGAACACTGAAGCTTTCTTT. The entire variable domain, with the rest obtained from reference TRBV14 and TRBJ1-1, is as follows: EAGVTQFPSHSVIEKGQTVTLRCDPISGHDNLYWYRRVMGKEIKFLLHFVKESKQDESGMPNNRFLAERTGGTYSTLKVQPAELEDSGVYFCASSQSPGQGGPNTEAFFGQGTRLTVV.

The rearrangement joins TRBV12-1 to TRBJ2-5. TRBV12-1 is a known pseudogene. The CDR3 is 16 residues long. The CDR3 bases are TGTGCCAGCAGCTTTGAGGGCGTTCCCCCAAGATGGACCCAGTACTTC. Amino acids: CASSFEGVPPRWTQYF.

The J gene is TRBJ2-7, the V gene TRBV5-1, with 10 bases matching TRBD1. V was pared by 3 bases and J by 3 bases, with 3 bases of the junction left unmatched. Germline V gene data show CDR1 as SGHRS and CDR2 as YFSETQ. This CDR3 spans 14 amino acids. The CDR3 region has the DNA TGCGCCAGCAGCTGGGACAGGGGAAACTACGAGCAGTACTTC. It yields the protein CASSWDRGNYEQYF. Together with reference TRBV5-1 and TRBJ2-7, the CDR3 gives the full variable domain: KAGVTQTPRYLIKTRGQQVTLSCSPISGHRSVSWYQQTPGQGLQFLFEYFSETQRNKGNFPGRFSGRQFSNSRSEMNVSTLELGDSALYLCASSWDRGNYEQYFGPGTRLTVT.

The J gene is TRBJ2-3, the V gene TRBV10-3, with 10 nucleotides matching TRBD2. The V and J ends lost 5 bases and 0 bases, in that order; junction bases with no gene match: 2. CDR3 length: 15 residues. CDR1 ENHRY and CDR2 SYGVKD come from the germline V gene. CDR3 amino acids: CAISSSGGSTDTQYF. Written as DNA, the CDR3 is TGTGCCATCAGTTCTAGCGGGGGAAGCACAGATACGCAGTATTTT.

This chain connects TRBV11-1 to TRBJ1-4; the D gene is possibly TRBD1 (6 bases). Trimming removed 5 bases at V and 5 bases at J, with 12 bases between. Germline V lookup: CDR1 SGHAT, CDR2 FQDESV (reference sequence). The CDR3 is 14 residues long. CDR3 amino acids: CASSKTGWNEKLFF. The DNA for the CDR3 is TGTGCCAGCAGCAAGACAGGTTGGAATGAAAAACTGTTTTTT.

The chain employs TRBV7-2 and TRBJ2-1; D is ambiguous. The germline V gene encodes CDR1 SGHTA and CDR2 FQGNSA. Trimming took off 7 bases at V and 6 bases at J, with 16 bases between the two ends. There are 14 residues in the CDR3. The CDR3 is CASISGRSGNEQFF. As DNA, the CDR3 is TGTGCCAGCATCTCTGGTAGGAGTGGCAATGAGCAGTTCTTC.

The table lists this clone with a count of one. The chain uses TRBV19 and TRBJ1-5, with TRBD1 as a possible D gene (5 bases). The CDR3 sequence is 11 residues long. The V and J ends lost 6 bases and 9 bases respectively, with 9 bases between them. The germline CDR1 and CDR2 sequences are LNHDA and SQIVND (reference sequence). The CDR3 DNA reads TGTGCCAGTAGAGGGGAGGGGCCCCAGCATTTT. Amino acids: CASRGEGPQHF.

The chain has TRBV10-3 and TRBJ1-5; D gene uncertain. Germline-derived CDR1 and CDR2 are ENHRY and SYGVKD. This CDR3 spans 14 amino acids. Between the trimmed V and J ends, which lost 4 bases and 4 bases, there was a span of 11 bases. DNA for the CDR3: TGTGCCATCAGTGCTGGTGGGCTTAATCAGCCCCAGCATTTT. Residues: CAISAGGLNQPQHF.

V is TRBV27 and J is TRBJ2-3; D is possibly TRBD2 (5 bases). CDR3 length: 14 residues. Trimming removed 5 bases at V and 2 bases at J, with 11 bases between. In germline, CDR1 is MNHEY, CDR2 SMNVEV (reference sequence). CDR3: CASSLAKATDTQYF. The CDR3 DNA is TGTGCCAGCAGTCTAGCCAAGGCCACAGATACGCAGTATTTT.

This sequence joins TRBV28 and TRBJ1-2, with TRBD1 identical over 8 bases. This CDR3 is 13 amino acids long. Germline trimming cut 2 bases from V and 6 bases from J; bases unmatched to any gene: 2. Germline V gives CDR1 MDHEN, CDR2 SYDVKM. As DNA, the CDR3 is TGTGCCAGCAGTTTAGCGACAGGGGATGGCTACACCTTC. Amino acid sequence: CASSLATGDGYTF.

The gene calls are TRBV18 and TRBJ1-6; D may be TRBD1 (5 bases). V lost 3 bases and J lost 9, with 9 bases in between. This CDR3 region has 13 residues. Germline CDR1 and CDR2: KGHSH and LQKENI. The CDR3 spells CASSPPGVSPLHF. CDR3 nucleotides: TGTGCCAGCTCACCCCCGGGGGTTTCACCCCTCCACTTT.

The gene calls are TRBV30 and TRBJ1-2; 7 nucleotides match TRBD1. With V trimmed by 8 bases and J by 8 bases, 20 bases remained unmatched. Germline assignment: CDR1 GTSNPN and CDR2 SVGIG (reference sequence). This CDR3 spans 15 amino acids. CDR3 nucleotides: TGTGCCCGGGGGGGCGGGACAGCACGTCTTCGGGGCTACACCTTC. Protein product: CARGGGTARLRGYTF.

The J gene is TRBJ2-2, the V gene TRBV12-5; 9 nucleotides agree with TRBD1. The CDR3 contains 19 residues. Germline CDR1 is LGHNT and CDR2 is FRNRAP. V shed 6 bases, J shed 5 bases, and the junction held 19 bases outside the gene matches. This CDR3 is CASGPLLLQGARPTGELFF. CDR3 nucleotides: TGTGCTAGTGGACCGCTTCTTTTACAGGGGGCCCGACCTACCGGGGAGCTGTTTTTT.

CDR3 DNA sequence: TGCGCCAGCAGCGTAGGGACCTACAATGAGCAGTTCTTC. Translating gives CASSVGTYNEQFF. The chain employs TRBV5-1 and TRBJ2-1; no clear D gene. CDR3 length equals 13 residues. Germline CDR1 reads SGHRS; CDR2 reads YFSETQ. The V gene lost 4 bases and the J gene lost 2 bases, with 7 bases spanning the gap.